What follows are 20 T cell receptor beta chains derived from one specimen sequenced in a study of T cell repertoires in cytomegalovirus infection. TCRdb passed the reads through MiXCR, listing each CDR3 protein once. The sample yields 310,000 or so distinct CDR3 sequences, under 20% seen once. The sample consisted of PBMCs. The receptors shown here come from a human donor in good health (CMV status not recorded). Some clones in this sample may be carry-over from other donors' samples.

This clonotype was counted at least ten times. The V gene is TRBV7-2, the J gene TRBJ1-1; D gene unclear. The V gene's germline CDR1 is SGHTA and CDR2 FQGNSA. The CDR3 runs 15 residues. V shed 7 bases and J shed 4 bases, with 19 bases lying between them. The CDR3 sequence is CASKRGSQRSTEAFF. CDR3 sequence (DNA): TGTGCCAGCAAACGGGGTAGTCAACGGTCCACTGAAGCTTTCTTT.

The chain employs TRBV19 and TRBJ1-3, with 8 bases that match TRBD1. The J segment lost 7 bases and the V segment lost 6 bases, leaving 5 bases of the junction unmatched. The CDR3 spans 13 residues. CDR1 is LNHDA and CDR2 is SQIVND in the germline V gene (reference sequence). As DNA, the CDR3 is TGTGCCAGTAGCCCGGGACAGGATAACACCATATATTTT. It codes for CASSPGQDNTIYF.

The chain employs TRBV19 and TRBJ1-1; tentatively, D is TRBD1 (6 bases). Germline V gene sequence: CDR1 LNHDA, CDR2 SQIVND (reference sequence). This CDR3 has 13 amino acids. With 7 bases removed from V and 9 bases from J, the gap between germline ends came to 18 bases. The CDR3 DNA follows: TGTGCCAGTACCTCTCAAAGGGGGACTCAAGCTTTCTTT. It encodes CASTSQRGTQAFF.

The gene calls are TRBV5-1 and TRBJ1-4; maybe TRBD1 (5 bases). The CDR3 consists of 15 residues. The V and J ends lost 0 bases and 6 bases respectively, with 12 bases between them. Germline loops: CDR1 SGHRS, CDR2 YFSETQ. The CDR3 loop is CASSLGGFADEKLFF. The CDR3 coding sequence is TGCGCCAGCAGCTTGGGGGGCTTCGCCGATGAAAAACTGTTTTTT.

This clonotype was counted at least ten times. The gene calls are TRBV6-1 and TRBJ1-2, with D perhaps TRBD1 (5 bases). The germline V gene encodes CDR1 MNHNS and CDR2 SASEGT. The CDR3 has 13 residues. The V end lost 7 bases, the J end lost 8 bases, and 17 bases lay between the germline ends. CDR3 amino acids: CASTQRDLGGYTF. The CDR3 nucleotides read TGTGCCAGCACACAGCGGGACCTCGGGGGCTACACCTTC.

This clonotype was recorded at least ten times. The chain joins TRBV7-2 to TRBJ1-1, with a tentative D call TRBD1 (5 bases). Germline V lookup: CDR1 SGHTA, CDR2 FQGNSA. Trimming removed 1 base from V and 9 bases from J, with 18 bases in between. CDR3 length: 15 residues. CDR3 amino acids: CASSLGLIQGPQAFF. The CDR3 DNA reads TGTGCCAGCAGCTTAGGATTAATTCAGGGCCCCCAAGCTTTCTTT.

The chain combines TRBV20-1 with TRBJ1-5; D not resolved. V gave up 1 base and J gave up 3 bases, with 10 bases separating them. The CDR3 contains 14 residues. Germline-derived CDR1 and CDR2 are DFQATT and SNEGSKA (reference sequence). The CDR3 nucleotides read TGCAGTGCTAGAGCCCCGGGTACCAATCAGCCCCAGCATTTT. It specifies CSARAPGTNQPQHF.

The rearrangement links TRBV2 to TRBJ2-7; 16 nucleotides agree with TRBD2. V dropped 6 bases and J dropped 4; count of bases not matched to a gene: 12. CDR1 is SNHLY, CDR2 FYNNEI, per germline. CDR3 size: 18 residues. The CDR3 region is CASRTAGTSGGAWYEQYF. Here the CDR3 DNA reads TGTGCCAGCAGAACGGCCGGGACTAGCGGGGGGGCCTGGTACGAGCAGTACTTC. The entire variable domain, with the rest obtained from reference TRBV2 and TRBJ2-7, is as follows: EPEVTQTPSHQVTQMGQEVILRCVPISNHLYFYWYRQILGQKVEFLVSFYNNEISEKSEIFDDQFSVERPDGSNFTLKIRSTKLEDSAMYFCASRTAGTSGGAWYEQYFGPGTRLTVT.

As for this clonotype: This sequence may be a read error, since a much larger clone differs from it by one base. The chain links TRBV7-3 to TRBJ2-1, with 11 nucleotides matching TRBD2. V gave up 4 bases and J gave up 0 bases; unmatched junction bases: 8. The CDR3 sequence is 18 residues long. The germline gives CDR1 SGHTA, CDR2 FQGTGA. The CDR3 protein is CASSSPSGGHSSYNEQFF. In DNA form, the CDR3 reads TGTGCCAGCAGCTCTCCTAGCGGGGGGCACAGCTCCTACAATGAGCAGTTCTTC.

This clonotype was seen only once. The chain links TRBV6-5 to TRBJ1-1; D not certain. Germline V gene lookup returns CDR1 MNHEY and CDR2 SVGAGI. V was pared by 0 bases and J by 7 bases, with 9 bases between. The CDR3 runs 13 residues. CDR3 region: CASSYSLGGEAFF. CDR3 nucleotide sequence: TGTGCCAGCAGTTACTCCCTCGGCGGTGAAGCTTTCTTT.

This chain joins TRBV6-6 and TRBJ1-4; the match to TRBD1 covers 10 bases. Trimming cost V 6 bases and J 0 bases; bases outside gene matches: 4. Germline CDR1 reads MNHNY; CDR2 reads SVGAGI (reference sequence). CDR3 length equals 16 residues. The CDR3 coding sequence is TGTGCCAGCAGACCGGGACAGGGGCCAACTAATGAAAAACTGTTTTTT. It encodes CASRPGQGPTNEKLFF.

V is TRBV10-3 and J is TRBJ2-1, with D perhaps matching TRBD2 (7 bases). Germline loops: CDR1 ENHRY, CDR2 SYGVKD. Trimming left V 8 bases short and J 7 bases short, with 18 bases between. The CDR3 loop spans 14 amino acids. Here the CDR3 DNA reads TGTGCCATCGAGACAGGCAACGGGGGGAATGAGCAGTTCTTC. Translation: CAIETGNGGNEQFF.

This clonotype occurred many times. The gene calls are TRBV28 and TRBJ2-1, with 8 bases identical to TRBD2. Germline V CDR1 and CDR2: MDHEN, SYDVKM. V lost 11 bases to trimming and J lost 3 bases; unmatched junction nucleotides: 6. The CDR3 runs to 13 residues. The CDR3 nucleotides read TGTGCCTGTAGCGGGGACAACTACAATGAGCAGTTCTTC. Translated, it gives CACSGDNYNEQFF.

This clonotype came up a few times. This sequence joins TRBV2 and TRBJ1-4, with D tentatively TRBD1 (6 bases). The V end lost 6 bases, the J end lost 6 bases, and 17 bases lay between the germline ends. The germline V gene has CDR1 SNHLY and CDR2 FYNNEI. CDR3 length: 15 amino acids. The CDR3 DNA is TGTGCCAGCAGCCTGGCGGGCAGGGGTGATGAAAAACTGTTTTTT. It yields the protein CASSLAGRGDEKLFF. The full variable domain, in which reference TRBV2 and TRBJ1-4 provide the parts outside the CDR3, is EPEVTQTPSHQVTQMGQEVILRCVPISNHLYFYWYRQILGQKVEFLVSFYNNEISEKSEIFDDQFSVERPDGSNFTLKIRSTKLEDSAMYFCASSLAGRGDEKLFFGSGTQLSVL.

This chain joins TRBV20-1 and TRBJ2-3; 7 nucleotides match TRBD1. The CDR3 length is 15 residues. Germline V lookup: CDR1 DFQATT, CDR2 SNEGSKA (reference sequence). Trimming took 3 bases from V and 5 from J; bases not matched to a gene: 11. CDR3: CSARIFGTDRDTQYF. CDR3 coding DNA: TGCAGTGCTAGGATCTTTGGGACAGACCGAGATACGCAGTATTTT.

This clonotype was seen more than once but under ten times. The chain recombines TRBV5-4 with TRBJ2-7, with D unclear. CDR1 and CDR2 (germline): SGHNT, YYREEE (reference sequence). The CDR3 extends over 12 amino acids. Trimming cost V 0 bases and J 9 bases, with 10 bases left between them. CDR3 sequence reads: CASSLGAGSQYF. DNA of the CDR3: TGTGCCAGCAGCTTGGGGGCAGGCTCGCAGTACTTC.

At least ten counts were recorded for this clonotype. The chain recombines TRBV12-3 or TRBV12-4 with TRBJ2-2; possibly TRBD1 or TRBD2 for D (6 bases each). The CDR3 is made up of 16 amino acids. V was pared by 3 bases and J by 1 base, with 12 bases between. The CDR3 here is CASSFEGGWNTGELFF. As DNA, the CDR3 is TGTGCCAGCAGTTTTGAGGGGGGTTGGAACACCGGGGAGCTGTTTTTT.

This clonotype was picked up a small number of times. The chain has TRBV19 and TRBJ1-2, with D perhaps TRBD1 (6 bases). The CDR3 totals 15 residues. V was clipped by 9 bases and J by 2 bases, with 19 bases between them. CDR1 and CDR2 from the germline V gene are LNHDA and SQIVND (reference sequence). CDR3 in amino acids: CASASPGHGNYGYTF. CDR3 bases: TGTGCCAGCGCCTCTCCGGGACACGGGAACTATGGCTACACCTTC.

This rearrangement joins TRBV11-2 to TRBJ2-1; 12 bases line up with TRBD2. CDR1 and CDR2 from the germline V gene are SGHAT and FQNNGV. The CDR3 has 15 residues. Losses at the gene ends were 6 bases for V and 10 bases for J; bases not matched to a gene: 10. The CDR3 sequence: CASRTSGGPPWEQFF. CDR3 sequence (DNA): TGTGCCAGCAGAACTAGCGGGGGGCCGCCATGGGAGCAGTTCTTC.

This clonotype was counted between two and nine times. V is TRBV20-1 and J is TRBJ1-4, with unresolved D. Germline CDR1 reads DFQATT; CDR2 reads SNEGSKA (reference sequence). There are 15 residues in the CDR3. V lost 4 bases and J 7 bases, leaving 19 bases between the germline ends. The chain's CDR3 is CSANPFELHGEKLFF. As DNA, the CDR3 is TGCAGTGCTAACCCTTTCGAACTGCATGGTGAAAAACTGTTTTTT.